This TCR beta chain was sequenced in a study of shared clonotypes between healthy human individuals. Study-wide context: The study used three CD4 naive, three CD4 memory, two CD8 naive and one CD8 memory plate per donor.

Sequencing was performed with immunoSEQ multiplex PCR; in TCRdb, only in-frame clones are kept and a portion is missing. The sample yields about 2.4 million clones, 93% seen once. Splitting the CD4+ cells yielded a CD45RA+ naive subset and a CD45RA-negative memory subset. The CDR3 is 15 residues long. Germline trimming cut 7 bases from V and 1 base from J; bases unmatched to any gene: 9. The germline gives CDR1 MNHNS, CDR2 SASEGT. The rearrangement joins TRBV6-1 to TRBJ1-1; 7 bases line up with TRBD1. The sequenced sample consisted of naive CD4+ T cells from PBMCs. Subset noted: CD45RA+ positively selected. This sequence was found in a man between 18 and 29 years old in good health. Some clones in this sample may be carry-over from other donors' samples. The CDR3 protein is CASTPVGGPNTEAFF. The CDR3 DNA follows: TGTGCCAGCACTCCAGTAGGGGGCCCGAACACTGAAGCTTTCTTT.